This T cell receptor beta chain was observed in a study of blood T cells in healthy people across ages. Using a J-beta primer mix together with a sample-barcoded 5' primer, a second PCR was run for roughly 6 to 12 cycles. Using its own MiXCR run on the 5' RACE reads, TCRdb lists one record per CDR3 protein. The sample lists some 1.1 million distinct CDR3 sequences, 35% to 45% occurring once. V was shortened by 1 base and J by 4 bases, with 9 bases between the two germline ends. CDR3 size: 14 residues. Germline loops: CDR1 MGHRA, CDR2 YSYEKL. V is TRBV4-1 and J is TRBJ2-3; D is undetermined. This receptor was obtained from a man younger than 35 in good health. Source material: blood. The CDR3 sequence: CASSQGTVADTQYF. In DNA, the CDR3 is TGCGCCAGCAGCCAAGGTACGGTCGCAGATACGCAGTATTTT.